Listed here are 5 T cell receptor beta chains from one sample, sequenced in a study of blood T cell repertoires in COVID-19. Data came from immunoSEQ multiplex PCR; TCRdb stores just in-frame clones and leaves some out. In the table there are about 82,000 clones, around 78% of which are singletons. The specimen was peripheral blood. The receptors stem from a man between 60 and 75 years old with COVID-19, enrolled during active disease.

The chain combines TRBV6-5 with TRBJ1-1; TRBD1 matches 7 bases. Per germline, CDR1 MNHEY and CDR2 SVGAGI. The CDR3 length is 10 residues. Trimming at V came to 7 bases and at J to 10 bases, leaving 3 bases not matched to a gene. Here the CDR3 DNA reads TGTGCCAGCAACCAGGGGGGAGCTTTCTTT. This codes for CASNQGGAFF.

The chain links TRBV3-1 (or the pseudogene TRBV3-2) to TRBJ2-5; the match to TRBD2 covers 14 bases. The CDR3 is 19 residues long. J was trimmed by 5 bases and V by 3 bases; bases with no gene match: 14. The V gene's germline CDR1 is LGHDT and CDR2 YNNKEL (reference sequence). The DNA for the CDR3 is TGTGCCAGCAGCCAGGAGGTGGACGGGACTAGCGGGGGTGGTGAGACCCAGTACTTC. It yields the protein CASSQEVDGTSGGGETQYF.

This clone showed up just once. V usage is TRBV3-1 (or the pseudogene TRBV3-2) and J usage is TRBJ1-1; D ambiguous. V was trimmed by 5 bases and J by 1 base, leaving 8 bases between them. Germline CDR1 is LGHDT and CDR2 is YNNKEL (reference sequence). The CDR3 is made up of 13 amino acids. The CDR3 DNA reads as TGTGCCAGCAGCAGAGAGAGGAACACTGAAGCTTTCTTT. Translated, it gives CASSRERNTEAFF.

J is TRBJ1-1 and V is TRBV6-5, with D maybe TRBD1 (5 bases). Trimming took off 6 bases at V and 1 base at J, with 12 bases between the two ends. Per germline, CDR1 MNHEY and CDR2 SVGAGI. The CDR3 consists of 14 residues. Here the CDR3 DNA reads TGTGCCAGCAGGTTACAGGTTGCGAACACTGAAGCTTTCTTT. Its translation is CASRLQVANTEAFF.

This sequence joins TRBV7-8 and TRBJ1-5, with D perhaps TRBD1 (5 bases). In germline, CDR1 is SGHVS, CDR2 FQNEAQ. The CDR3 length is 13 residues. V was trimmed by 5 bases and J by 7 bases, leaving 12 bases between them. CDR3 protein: CASSRGAVQPQHF. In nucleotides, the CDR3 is TGTGCCAGCAGCCGAGGGGCTGTGCAGCCCCAGCATTTT.